The 32 T cell receptor beta chains below come from one sample, sequenced in a study of tumor-infiltrating lymphocytes in primary liver carcinoma. From roughly 0.45 ug total RNA, TCR beta cDNA was generated with a primer in the constant region. Libraries for TCR beta were built through three nested multiplex PCR rounds, which together made up a slightly modified ARM-PCR procedure. Researchers ran the first two PCR rounds for roughly 11 cycles each with TRBV1-TRBV30 forward primers and a C-beta reverse primer. In TCRdb, the multiplex PCR reads were re-called with MiXCR into one record per CDR3 protein. The sample yields about 30,000 distinct CDR3 sequences, 71% seen once. For each extraction, RNA and DNA were obtained together from around 20-30 mg of unsorted bulk tissue. Specimen: liver tumor tissue from sampling region 3. Regarding subset: tumor region T3, left-lateral pole. Source of these receptors: a woman aged 25-40 years with primary liver carcinoma and hepatitis B virus infection.

Points on this clonotype: A junction boundary mismatches the germline segment, possibly from a read error. V is TRBV6-1 and J is TRBJ2-2; D is perhaps TRBD1 or TRBD2 (6 bases each). Per the germline V gene, CDR1 is MNHNS and CDR2 is SASEGT. The CDR3 covers 19 residues. CDR3 in DNA: TGTGCCAACAGTGAAACCCTTCCCGGGGGCGCCGCGAGCACCGAGGAGCTGTTTTTT. Translating it yields CANSETLPGGAASTEELFF.

In its sample, this clonotype was seen a few times. A read error is likely, as this CDR3 ends without the conserved phenylalanine or tryptophan. The chain links TRBV28 to TRBJ2-1, with TRBD2 matching over 14 bases. Germline assignment: CDR1 MDHEN and CDR2 SYDVKM. J gave up 8 bases and V 6 bases, and 9 bases lay outside the gene matches. The length of the CDR3 is 16 residues. The DNA for the CDR3 is TGTGCCAGCAGCCCCGGGACTAGCGGGAGCACACATGAGCAGTTCTTA. Its protein is CASSPGTSGSTHEQFL.

Worth noting for this clonotype: A read error may account for a junction end that differs from germline. The chain is built from TRBV25-1 and TRBJ1-1; weak D call: TRBD1 (5 bases). The CDR3 extends over 14 amino acids. Germline V gives CDR1 MGHDK, CDR2 SYGVNS. The chain's CDR3 is CAGSGYIMGQRAFF. In DNA, the CDR3 is TGTGCCGGCAGTGGATATATTATGGGGCAGCGAGCTTTCTTT.

In regard to this clonotype: At one end the junction does not follow the germline gene, possibly because of a read error. V and J are TRBV7-9 and TRBJ1-4, with D unresolved. The germline gives CDR1 SEHNR, CDR2 FQNEAQ (reference sequence). The CDR3 extends over 16 amino acids. The CDR3 coding sequence is TGTGCCAGCAGCGACTACAACACTCTAGCGGGTGAAAAGCTGTTTTTT. Protein product: CASSDYNTLAGEKLFF.

In regard to this clonotype: The CDR3 does not close with the conserved phenylalanine or tryptophan, likely indicating a read error. No DNA is shown, since the ends of the CDR3 on it are uncertain; the CDR3 is the one TCRdb lists. J is TRBJ2-1 and V is TRBV11-2; the table's D gene call, TRBD1, was not cross checked with the DNA. Inclusive of both ends, the CDR3 amounts to 14 amino acids. The germline V gene encodes CDR1 SGHAT and CDR2 FQNNGV. CDR3 sequence: CASSHRGTPNEQFI.

This clonotype has just a few counts. A read error may account for a junction end that differs from germline. The chain has TRBV7-8 and TRBJ2-7; the D call may be TRBD1 or TRBD2 (5 bases each). Per germline, CDR1 SGHVS and CDR2 FQNEAQ. This CDR3 is 16 amino acids long. The CDR3 reads CASSVPRGLALYKQYF. In DNA form, the CDR3 reads TGTGCCAGCAGCGTCCCCCGGGGCCTCGCCCTCTACAAGCAGTACTTC. Using reference TRBV7-8 and TRBJ2-7 for the parts outside the CDR3, the full variable domain is GAGVSQSPRYKVAKRGQDVALRCDPISGHVSLFWYQQALGQGPEFLTYFQNEAQLDKSGLPSDRFFAERPEGSVSTLKIQRTQQEDSAVYLCASSVPRGLALYKQYFGPGTRLTVT.

This clonotype occurred many times. V is TRBV11-2 and J is TRBJ1-2; D uncertain. V was clipped by 4 bases and J by 6 bases, with 9 bases between them. CDR1 and CDR2 from the germline V gene are SGHAT and FQNNGV. This CDR3 region has 12 residues. Here the CDR3 reads CASSSSMDGYTF. The CDR3, as DNA: TGTGCCAGCAGCTCATCTATGGATGGCTACACCTTC.

This clonotype was seen a single time. The CDR3 end shows no conserved phenylalanine or tryptophan, and so a read error is likely. The CDR3 bases are TGTGCCAGCAGCCCCGGGACAGGGGGCAGATACGAGCAGTACTTA. Its protein product is CASSPGTGGRYEQYL. The J gene is TRBJ2-7, the V gene TRBV11-3; 12 nucleotides align to TRBD1. CDR1 and CDR2 from the germline V gene are SGHNT and YENEEA. The trim removed 5 bases at V and 4 bases at J, leaving 6 bases unmatched. This CDR3 spans 15 amino acids.

As for this clonotype: One end of the junction varies from germline; a read error may be responsible. The chain has TRBV11-1 and TRBJ1-2; no firm D call. This CDR3 has 14 amino acids. CDR1 SGHAT and CDR2 FQDESV come from the germline V gene (reference sequence). DNA for the CDR3: TGCGCCATCATCTTTTCAGCGTCCTTGGGAGGCTACACCTTC. Encoded protein: CAIIFSASLGGYTF.

Concerning this clonotype: A much larger clone differs by one base, so this may be a read error. This chain connects TRBV12-3 or TRBV12-4 to TRBJ2-1; TRBD2 matches at 9 bases. The CDR3 length is 17 residues. The CDR3 DNA reads TGTGCCAGTAGTTTTTCGCGGGAGGGGGGAAGCTACAATGAGGAGTTCTTC. Its translation: CASSFSREGGSYNEEFF.

A word on this clonotype: This may come from a read error, since a much larger clone is one base off. Here the CDR3 DNA reads TGTGCCAGCAGCTGGCTGACAGATACGAAGTATTTT. Translated: CASSWLTDTKYF. The chain recombines TRBV2 with TRBJ2-3; a possible D gene is TRBD1 (5 bases). This CDR3 contains 12 residues. The germline V gene encodes CDR1 SNHLY and CDR2 FYNNEI.

As regards this clonotype: Its ends do not fully match the called genes, so a read error is possible. The chain employs TRBV11-1 and TRBJ2-1, with 12 bases that match TRBD2. Germline assignment: CDR1 SGHAT and CDR2 FQDESV (reference sequence). The CDR3 runs 15 residues. For the CDR3, the DNA is TGTACCAGCAGCCGGCTAGCGGGGGGGGTGTATGGGCAGCTCTTC. It specifies CTSSRLAGGVYGQLF.

As concerns this clonotype: At one end, the junction sequence differs from germline, possibly due to a read error. The chain combines TRBV12-3 or TRBV12-4 with TRBJ2-7; D is uncertain. This CDR3 contains 13 residues. CDR3 loop: CASSLTKGTARHF. The CDR3 coding sequence is TGTGCCAGCAGTTTAACTAAGGGTACCGCTCGGCACTTC.

Regarding this clonotype: The junction shows a germline mismatch at one end, possibly a read error. J is TRBJ2-6 and V is TRBV28; D is possibly TRBD1 (5 bases). Germline V gene sequence: CDR1 MDHEN, CDR2 SYDVKM. The CDR3 covers 15 residues. The CDR3 DNA reads TGTGCCAGCAGTTTCACCCTCTCTGGGGCCAGCGTCCTGACTTTT. Its protein is CASSFTLSGASVLTF.

In this sample, this clonotype turned up a few times. A much larger clone differs from this one at a single base, so this may be a read error. CDR3 sequence reads: CARKPQGMSSEQYF. In DNA, the CDR3 is TGTGCCAGAAAACCACAGGGGATGAGTTCCGAGCAGTACTTC. The chain is built from TRBV19 and TRBJ2-7; 7 positions match TRBD1. CDR1 and CDR2 from the germline V gene are LNHDA and SQIVND (reference sequence). After removal of 9 bases from V and 6 bases from J, the junction contained 14 bases not matched to a gene. The CDR3 extends over 14 amino acids. The full variable domain, rest sourced from reference TRBV19 and TRBJ2-7, is DGGITQSPKYLFRKEGQNVTLSCEQNLNHDAMYWYRQDPGQGLRLIYYSQIVNDFQKGDIAEGYSVSREKKESFPLTVTSAQKNPTAFYLCARKPQGMSSEQYFGPGTRLTVT.

This clonotype was seen at least ten times. The genes are TRBV11-3 and TRBJ2-1, with no clear D. The CDR3 covers 12 residues. The germline CDR1 and CDR2 sequences are SGHNT and YENEEA. Trimming shortened V by 5 bases and J by 12 bases, and 14 bases separated the two germline ends. Here the CDR3 DNA reads TGTGCCAGCAGCAGAACAACCTTTATGCAGTTCTTC. This sequence encodes CASSRTTFMQFF.

Concerning this clonotype: This sequence may be a read error, since a much larger clone differs from it by one base. The rearrangement uses TRBV11-2 and TRBJ1-2; TRBD1 matches 7 bases. The CDR3 extends over 14 amino acids. Germline V gives CDR1 SGHAT, CDR2 FQNNGV. Germline trimming cut 5 bases from V and 5 bases from J; bases unmatched to any gene: 8. CDR3 loop: CASSGDSVMYGYTF. For the CDR3, the DNA is TGTGCCAGCAGCGGGGACAGTGTCATGTATGGCTACACCTTC.

This clonotype occurred a few times. This may come from a read error, since a much larger clone is one base off. The V call is TRBV11-2, the J call TRBJ2-5; TRBD2 agrees at 7 bases. Per the germline V gene, CDR1 is SGHAT and CDR2 is FQNNGV. The CDR3 totals 14 residues. CDR3 in amino acids: CGSSLAGGGETQYF. The DNA of the CDR3 is TGTGGCAGTAGCTTAGCTGGGGGGGGAGAGACCCAGTACTTC.

Regarding this clonotype: A much larger clone differs by one base, so this may be a read error. V and J are TRBV11-2 and TRBJ2-2; D tentatively reads TRBD1 or TRBD2 (5 bases each). Germline V gives CDR1 SGHAT, CDR2 FQNNGV. The CDR3 consists of 14 residues. CDR3: CASRLRGTAGELLF. The CDR3 DNA follows: TGTGCCAGCAGATTGAGGGGAACGGCCGGGGAGCTGCTTTTT.

As concerns this clonotype: The junction departs from the called germline gene at one end, perhaps through a read error. The V gene is TRBV11-2, the J gene TRBJ2-1; D gene ambiguous. Per germline, CDR1 SGHAT and CDR2 FQNNGV. CDR3 length: 13 amino acids. In nucleotides, the CDR3 is TGTGCCAACAGCTTATTGCAGAGCAATGAGCGGTTCTTC. Translating gives CANSLLQSNERFF.

On this clonotype itself: Germline and junction disagree at one end, which may indicate a read error. The rearrangement uses TRBV11-2 and TRBJ2-7, with D maybe TRBD1 (5 bases). This CDR3 spans 15 amino acids. Germline assignment: CDR1 SGHAT and CDR2 FQNNGV. The CDR3 is CASSLGYRSLHELCF. As DNA, the CDR3 is TGTGCCAGCAGCTTAGGGTACAGGAGCTTACACGAGCTGTGCTTC.

Sample share makes this clonotype large. The gene calls are TRBV4-1 and TRBJ2-3; no reliable D call. Germline-derived CDR1 and CDR2 are MGHRA and YSYEKL. The V gene lost 2 bases and the J gene lost 6 bases, with 24 bases spanning the gap. The CDR3 runs to 18 residues. CDR3 region: CASSQLGMVAEDSDTQYF. As DNA, the CDR3 is TGCGCCAGCAGCCAACTAGGCATGGTAGCTGAAGACTCGGATACGCAGTATTTT.

Comment on this clonotype: A read error is likely, as this CDR3 ends without the conserved phenylalanine or tryptophan. This chain connects TRBV11-2 to TRBJ1-4; D may be TRBD1 (5 bases). V lost 6 bases to trimming and J lost 10 bases, with 12 bases between them. Germline CDR1 reads SGHAT; CDR2 reads FQNNGV. The CDR3 covers 12 residues. The CDR3 is CASSPWGGKLFL. In nucleotides, the CDR3 is TGTGCCAGCAGTCCATGGGGGGGAAAACTGTTTCTT.

This clonotype occurred once. A read error may produce the germline difference seen at one junction end. The V gene is TRBV12-3 or TRBV12-4, the J gene TRBJ2-5, with no clear D. There are 14 residues in the CDR3. This CDR3 is CASSTPFTQETQYF. Written as DNA, the CDR3 is TGTGCCAGCAGTACCCCATTCACACAAGAGACTCAGTACTTC.

As concerns this clonotype: Relative to the germline gene, one junction end is altered; a read error may explain this. DNA of the CDR3: TGCACCAGCAGCTTAGGTGCGGATACGCACTATTTT. Its protein is CTSSLGADTHYF. J is TRBJ2-3 and V is TRBV11-3; D not certain. The germline gives CDR1 SGHNT, CDR2 YENEEA. The CDR3 contains 12 residues.

This chain joins TRBV28 and TRBJ2-1; TRBD2 is a possible D gene (6 bases). Trimming pared 9 bases from V and 12 bases from J, leaving 30 bases between. CDR1 is MDHEN and CDR2 is SYDVKM in the germline V gene. This CDR3 spans 16 amino acids. The CDR3 spells CASSLNAGIDPTGQFF. In DNA, the CDR3 is TGTGCCAGTAGCTTAAATGCGGGAATTGACCCCACGGGGCAGTTCTTC.

The chain couples TRBV11-2 to TRBJ2-3; no clear D gene. Germline V gene data show CDR1 as SGHAT and CDR2 as FQNNGV. V dropped 5 bases and J dropped 5 bases, with 20 bases sitting between them. The CDR3 runs to 16 residues. CDR3 sequence (DNA): TGTGCCAGCAGCCGGACGAGACAAGGAAGGGAAGATACGCAGTATTTT. The encoded protein is CASSRTRQGREDTQYF.

This clonotype was found once. The junction and the germline gene differ at one end; a read error may be behind it. This chain uses TRBV4-3 with TRBJ2-2; tentative D call: TRBD2 (6 bases). The CDR3 has 16 residues. In germline, CDR1 is LGHNA, CDR2 YSLEER. This CDR3 is CTSSQGAGTLTGELFF. CDR3 sequence (DNA): TGTACCAGCAGCCAAGGGGCGGGAACCCTCACCGGGGAGCTGTTTTTT.

A remark on this clonotype: This likely comes from a read error, as the CDR3 has no conserved phenylalanine or tryptophan at its end. The chain employs TRBV11-2 and TRBJ2-1, with TRBD1 as a possible D gene (6 bases). CDR1 and CDR2 (germline): SGHAT, FQNNGV. The length of the CDR3 is 15 residues. In DNA form, the CDR3 reads TGTGCCAGCAGCTTAGGTGGGGGCTCCAACAATGAGCAGTTCCTC. Translation: CASSLGGGSNNEQFL.

Regarding this clonotype: At one of its ends the junction is not consistent with the germline gene, which may arise from a read error. The chain has TRBV11-3 and TRBJ2-5; 7 bases fit TRBD1. From germline, CDR1 is SGHNT and CDR2 YENEEA. The CDR3 consists of 17 residues. The CDR3 bases are TGCGCCAGCAGGGGGTGGACAGGTCGGTGCCTTCAAGAGACCCAGTACTTC. Amino acid sequence: CASRGWTGRCLQETQYF. Filled out from reference TRBV11-3 and TRBJ2-5, the complete variable domain reads EAGVVQSPRYKIIEKKQPVAFWCNPISGHNTLYWYLQNLGQGPELLIRYENEEAVDDSQLPKDRFSAERLKGVDSTLKIQPAELGDSAVYLCASRGWTGRCLQETQYFGPGTRLLVL.

Of note for this clonotype: One end of the junction varies from germline; a read error may be responsible. The CDR3 spells CVSTRTSGRDTKYF. In DNA, the CDR3 is TGTGTAAGCACCCGGACTAGCGGGAGAGATACGAAGTATTTT. V gene TRBV12-3 or TRBV12-4 combines with J gene TRBJ2-3; 13 bases are shared with TRBD2. The CDR3 is 14 amino acids.

With regard to this clonotype: A read error may produce the germline difference seen at one junction end. The V call is TRBV28, the J call TRBJ1-1; 9 bases map to TRBD1. Germline V gives CDR1 MDHEN, CDR2 SYDVKM. This CDR3 spans 12 amino acids. The CDR3 DNA is TGTGCCAGCAGGGACAGGGGATACGAAGCTTTATTT. Translation: CASRDRGYEALF. The variable domain in full, completed from reference TRBV28 and TRBJ1-1, reads DVKVTQSSRYLVKRTGEKVFLECVQDMDHENMFWYRQDPGLGLRLIYFSYDVKMKEKGDIPEGYSVSREKKERFSLILESASTNQTSMYLCASRDRGYEALFGQGTRLTVV.